Listed here is a single T cell receptor beta chain. The data were produced by immunoSEQ multiplex PCR, yet TCRdb's version contains in-frame clones alone and is incomplete. In the table there are some 120,000 clones, around nine tenths of which are singletons. Germline CDR1 LGHNA, CDR2 YSLEER. The CDR3 length is 17 residues. After removal of 4 bases from V and 8 bases from J, the junction contained 12 bases not matched to a gene. The entry originates in a study of blood T cell repertoires in COVID-19. Across the whole study: T cells, B-cell-depleted T cells, or PBMCs provided the cDNA or gDNA that served as material.

This chain links TRBV4-3 with TRBJ2-1; 12 bases are shared with TRBD2. Sequencing was performed on peripheral blood. The TCR sequence derives from a human donor with active COVID-19. The donor label of this sample is uncertain. CDR3 DNA: TGCGCCAGCAGCCCCTCCCTACTAGCGGGGGGTCAGCATGAGCAGTTCTTC. Protein sequence: CASSPSLLAGGQHEQFF.